These 2 T cell receptor beta chains share one sample of origin, sequenced in a study of cytomegalovirus exposure and HLA in healthy donors. Vbeta (60) and Jbeta (13) primers were used in the PCR. Profiling relied on immunoSEQ multiplex PCR, and the TCRdb table lists in-frame clones only, not all of them. The data hold some 180,000 clones, with about 80% observed a single time. The specimen sequenced was PBMCs. Receptors originate from a woman younger than 45 in good health and CMV-seropositive.

The V gene is TRBV6-5, the J gene TRBJ1-4, with 7 bases fitting TRBD1. V shed 6 bases and J 14 bases; nucleotides not matched to a gene: 12. The germline V gene has CDR1 MNHEY and CDR2 SVGAGI. The CDR3 covers 13 residues. DNA for the CDR3: TGTGCCAGCAGACGGACAGGACCAACCAAGCTGTTTTTT. It yields the protein CASRRTGPTKLFF.

In this sample, this clone turned up once. The rearrangement links TRBV30 to TRBJ2-7; possible D gene TRBD1, 6 bases. Germline V gene lookup returns CDR1 GTSNPN and CDR2 SVGIG (reference sequence). Trimming took off 3 bases at V and 6 bases at J, with 12 bases between the two ends. This CDR3 is built from 12 residues. CDR3 nucleotide sequence: TGTGCCTGGAGCGGGTTAGGGGGCGAGCAGTACTTC. Amino acid sequence: CAWSGLGGEQYF.